This T cell receptor beta chain was recovered during a study of T-cell memory formation after mild COVID-19. General observations from the study: Proof of SARS-CoV-2 specificity was absent for the second-wave clones that crested on day 37. Clones contracting over day 15 to 85 were CD4/CD8 balanced, with later expanders leaning CD4+.

Concerning this clonotype itself: Its matching antigen is unknown.

Each CDR3 protein gets one entry after TCRdb re-called the 5' RACE reads with MiXCR. Of hundreds of thousands of distinct CDR3 sequences listed, 28% are singletons. Sequencing input: PBMCs or a T cell subset sorted from them (not recorded which). The receptor was isolated from an adult woman who had mild COVID-19 (a few samples of this study predate the infection). Cell type and time point are not known.

In DNA form, the CDR3 reads TGTGCCAGCAGTTTTCGGGGACAGGACCTCAATCAGCCCCAGCATTTT. Residues: CASSFRGQDLNQPQHF. This chain uses TRBV27 with TRBJ1-5, with 8 bases aligning to TRBD1. Germline V gives CDR1 MNHEY, CDR2 SMNVEV (reference sequence). The CDR3 extends over 16 amino acids. V lost 3 bases to trimming and J lost 3 bases; unmatched junction nucleotides: 7.